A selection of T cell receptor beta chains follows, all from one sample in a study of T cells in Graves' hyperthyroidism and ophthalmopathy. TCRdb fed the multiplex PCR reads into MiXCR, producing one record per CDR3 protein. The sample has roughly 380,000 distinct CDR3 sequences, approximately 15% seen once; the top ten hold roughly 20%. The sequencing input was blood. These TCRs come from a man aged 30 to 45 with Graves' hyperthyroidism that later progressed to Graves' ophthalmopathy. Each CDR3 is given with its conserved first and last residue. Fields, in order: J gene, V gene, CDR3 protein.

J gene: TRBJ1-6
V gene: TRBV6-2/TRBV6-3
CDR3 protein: CASSYSWDRKFLSSYNSPLHF

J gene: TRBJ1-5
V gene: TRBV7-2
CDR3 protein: CASSIARDLNQPQHF

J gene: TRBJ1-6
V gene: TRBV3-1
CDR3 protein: CASSQGGNSPLHF

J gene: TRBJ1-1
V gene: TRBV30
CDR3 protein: CAWREGQGPLNTEAFF

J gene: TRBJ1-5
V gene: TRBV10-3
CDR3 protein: CAISGGQGNQPQHF

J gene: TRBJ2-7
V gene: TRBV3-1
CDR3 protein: CASSQWTVLVDKQYF

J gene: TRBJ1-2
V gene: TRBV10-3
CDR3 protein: CAISEGDPGQAYYGYTF

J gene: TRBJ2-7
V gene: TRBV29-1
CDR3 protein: CSVESGTSYEQYF

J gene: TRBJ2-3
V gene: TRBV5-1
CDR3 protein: CAGSLLTDTQYF

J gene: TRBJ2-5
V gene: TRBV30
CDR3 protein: CAWTRKGTGQETQYF

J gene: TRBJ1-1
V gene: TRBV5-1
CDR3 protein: CASSLVPGAGTEAFF

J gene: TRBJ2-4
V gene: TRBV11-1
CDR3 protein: CASSLEGTGLNIQYF

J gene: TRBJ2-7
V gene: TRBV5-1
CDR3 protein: CASRDPRDTSYEQYF

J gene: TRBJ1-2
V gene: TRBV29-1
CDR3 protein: CSVERVSEGYGYTF

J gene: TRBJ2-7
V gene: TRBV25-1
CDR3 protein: CASSAPGGAYEQYF

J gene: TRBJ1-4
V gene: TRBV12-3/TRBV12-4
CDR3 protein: CASSFGTGGGEKLFF

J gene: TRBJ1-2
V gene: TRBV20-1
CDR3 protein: CSARRTGVGYTF

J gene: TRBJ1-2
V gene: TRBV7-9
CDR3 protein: CASSVGTGDVRYTF

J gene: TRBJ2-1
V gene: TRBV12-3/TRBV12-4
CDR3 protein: CASTTVGKRTDNEQFF

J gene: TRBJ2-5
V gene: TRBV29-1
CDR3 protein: CSVVPVGLALETQYF

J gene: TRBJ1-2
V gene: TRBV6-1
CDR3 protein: CASTKTGGSYGYTF

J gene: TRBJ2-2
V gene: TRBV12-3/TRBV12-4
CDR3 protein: CASSRRPGWLFF

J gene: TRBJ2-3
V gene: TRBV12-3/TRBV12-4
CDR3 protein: CASGRQRGSTDTQYF

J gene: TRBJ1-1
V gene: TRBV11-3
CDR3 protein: CAAAFGTAEAFF

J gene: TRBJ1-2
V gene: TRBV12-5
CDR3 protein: CASEVDGGGYTF

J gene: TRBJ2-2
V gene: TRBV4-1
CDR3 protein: CASSHGGVRRTGELFF

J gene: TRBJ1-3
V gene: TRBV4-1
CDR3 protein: CASSQGQGMAGNTIYF

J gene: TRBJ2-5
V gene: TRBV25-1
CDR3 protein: CASSELGGETQYF

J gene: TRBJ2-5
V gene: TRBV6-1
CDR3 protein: CASSRDPGRGGSQYF

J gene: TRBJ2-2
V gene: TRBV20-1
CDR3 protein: CSARDSVTGVSGELFF

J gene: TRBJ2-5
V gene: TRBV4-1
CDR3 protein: CASSQVGDQETQYF

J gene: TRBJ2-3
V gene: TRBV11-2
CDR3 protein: CASSWLAGASTDTQYF

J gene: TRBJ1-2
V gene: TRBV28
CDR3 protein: CASSQTKVGQASF

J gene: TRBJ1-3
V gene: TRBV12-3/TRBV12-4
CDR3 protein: CASSLGGTGMGTIYF

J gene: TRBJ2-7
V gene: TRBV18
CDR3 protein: CASSPQENSYEQYF

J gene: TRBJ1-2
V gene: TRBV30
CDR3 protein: CAWSDTGSSYGYTF

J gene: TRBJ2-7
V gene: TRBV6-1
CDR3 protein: CASTARRTGHSYEQYF

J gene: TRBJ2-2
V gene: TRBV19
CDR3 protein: CASSPTGTRLFGELFF

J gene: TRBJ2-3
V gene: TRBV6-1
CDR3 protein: CASSYRDRDTQYF

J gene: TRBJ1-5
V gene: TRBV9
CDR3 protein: CASSVTAGGNQPQHF

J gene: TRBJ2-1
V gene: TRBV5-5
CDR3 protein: CASSLGLAVEQFF

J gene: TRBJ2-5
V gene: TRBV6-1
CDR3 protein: CASTPKRTVRKETQYF

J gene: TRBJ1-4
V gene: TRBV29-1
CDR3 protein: CSVEGQGSEELFF

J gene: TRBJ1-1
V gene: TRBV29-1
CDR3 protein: CSGRFAETEAFF

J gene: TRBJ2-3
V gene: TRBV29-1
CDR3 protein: CSVEAGTTDTQYF

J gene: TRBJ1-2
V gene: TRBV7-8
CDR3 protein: CASSLGPDYGYTF

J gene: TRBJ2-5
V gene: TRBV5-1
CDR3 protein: CASVSTGVQETQYF

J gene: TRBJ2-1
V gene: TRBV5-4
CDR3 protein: CASSLLLQRGGYNEQFF

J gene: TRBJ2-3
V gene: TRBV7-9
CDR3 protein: CASSLGRGKDRTDTQYF

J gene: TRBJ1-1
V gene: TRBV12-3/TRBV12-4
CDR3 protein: CASRSTGGDTEAFF

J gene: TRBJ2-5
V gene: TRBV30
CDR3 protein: CAWSGPMETQYF

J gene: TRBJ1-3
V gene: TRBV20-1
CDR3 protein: CSARFGQQNISGNTIYF